The rows below give T cell receptor beta chains drawn from one sample of a study of graft-versus-host responses after intestinal transplantation. The table came from immunoSEQ multiplex PCR; TCRdb's copy has only in-frame clones and leaves some out. The sample holds some 45,000 clones, around 96% seen once. The source material was PBMCs, sampled approximately 360 days after intestinal transplant. These receptor sequences come from a human patient who received an intestinal transplant, so some T cells may come from the graft donor. CDR3s include the opening cysteine and the closing phenylalanine or tryptophan. The D gene is left open where the match is weak. Clone size is stated in some rows and not others, as once, few, many or a class when expanded.

clone_size	v_call	d_call	j_call	cdr3_aa	cdr3_nt
-	TRBV7-2	-	TRBJ2-2	CASSLVVLGAGELFF	TGTGCCAGCAGCTTAGTGGTACTGGGAGCCGGGGAGCTGTTTTTT
-	TRBV5-1	-	TRBJ2-1	CASSLGSHVGDEQFF	TGCGCCAGCAGCTTGGGGTCCCATGTCGGCGATGAGCAGTTCTTC
-	TRBV5-1	TRBD2	TRBJ2-7	CASSPGGSGRARGEQYF	TGCGCCAGCAGCCCGGGAGGTAGCGGGAGGGCCAGAGGCGAGCAGTACTTC
-	TRBV2	-	TRBJ1-6	CASRQIDNSPLHF	TGTGCCAGCAGACAGATCGATAATTCACCCCTCCACTTT
-	TRBV9	-	TRBJ2-7	CASSVDPGASYEQYF	TGTGCCAGCAGCGTAGATCCGGGGGCATCCTACGAGCAGTACTTC
-	TRBV5-1	-	TRBJ1-2	CASSFLNRAAPTNYGYTF	TGCGCCAGCAGCTTCCTCAACAGGGCTGCCCCCACTAACTATGGCTACACCTTC
-	TRBV14	-	TRBJ2-5	CASSLGLWGETQYF	TGTGCCAGCAGCCTTGGACTCTGGGGAGAGACCCAGTACTTC
-	TRBV29-1	-	TRBJ2-3	CSAWGDTQYF	TGCAGCGCATGGGGGGATACGCAGTATTTT
once	TRBV6-6	-	TRBJ2-1	CASSYSFNEQFF	TGTGCCAGCAGTTACTCCTTCAATGAGCAGTTCTTC
-	TRBV4-1	TRBD1	TRBJ2-7	CASSQDDRGHNEQYF	TGCGCCAGCAGCCAGGACGACAGGGGGCACAACGAGCAGTACTTC
-	TRBV18	-	TRBJ1-3	CASSPGVQNTGNTIYF	TGTGCCAGCTCACCAGGGGTTCAAAATACTGGAAACACCATATATTTT
-	TRBV5-1	TRBD1	TRBJ2-5	CASSLAIGQGETQYF	TGCGCCAGCAGCTTGGCTATAGGACAGGGAGAGACCCAGTACTTC
-	TRBV27	TRBD1	TRBJ1-2	CASSRRQGSGYTF	TGTGCCAGTAGTAGGCGACAGGGTAGTGGCTACACCTTC
-	TRBV6-5	-	TRBJ2-7	CASSLAYLEDEQYF	TGTGCCAGCAGTCTAGCGTACCTGGAGGACGAGCAGTACTTC
-	TRBV6-5	-	TRBJ2-3	CASSYSSSTDTQYF	TGTGCCAGCAGTTACTCTTCTAGCACAGATACGCAGTATTTT
-	TRBV4-1	-	TRBJ2-3	CASSQAITDTQYF	TGCGCCAGCAGCCAAGCTATCACAGATACGCAGTATTTT
-	TRBV4-1	-	TRBJ2-2	CASSSYGANTGELFF	TGCGCCAGCAGTTCGTACGGAGCCAACACCGGGGAGCTGTTTTTT
-	TRBV6-5	TRBD1	TRBJ2-5	CASSYSTGAQYF	TGTGCCAGCAGTTACTCGACAGGGGCCCAGTACTTC
-	TRBV9	-	TRBJ1-2	CASSFGATENYGYTF	TGTGCCAGCAGCTTCGGCGCAACAGAAAACTATGGCTACACCTTC
-	TRBV2	-	TRBJ2-1	CASSEQALNEQFF	TGTGCCAGCAGTGAGCAGGCGTTGAATGAGCAGTTCTTC
once	TRBV9	TRBD1	TRBJ2-5	CASSSRTGGWETQYF	TGTGCCAGCAGCTCGCGGACAGGGGGGTGGGAGACCCAGTACTTC
-	TRBV5-1	TRBD1	TRBJ2-5	CASNLGQPQETQYF	TGCGCCAGCAACCTGGGACAGCCTCAAGAGACCCAGTACTTC
-	TRBV6-5	TRBD1	TRBJ2-1	CASATGNNVWEQFF	TGTGCCAGTGCGACAGGGAACAATGTATGGGAGCAGTTCTTC
-	TRBV30	-	TRBJ1-2	CAWTKGENTYGYTF	TGTGCCTGGACCAAGGGGGAGAACACCTATGGCTACACCTTC
-	TRBV5-5	TRBD1	TRBJ1-2	CASSLWIRGQQNNYGYTF	TGTGCCAGCAGCTTATGGATTCGGGGACAGCAGAATAACTATGGCTACACCTTC
-	TRBV6-1	TRBD2	TRBJ2-1	CASSEEVGGPPRNEQFF	TGTGCCAGCAGTGAAGAAGTGGGAGGGCCCCCGAGGAATGAGCAGTTCTTC
-	TRBV9	TRBD1	TRBJ1-6	CASSRTPTGDNSPLHF	TGTGCCAGCAGCCGCACCCCAACAGGGGATAATTCACCCCTCCACTTT
-	TRBV6-5	-	TRBJ2-7	CASSYDGGGSSYEQYF	TGTGCCAGCAGTTACGATGGGGGAGGAAGCTCCTACGAGCAGTACTTC
-	TRBV5-6	TRBD1	TRBJ1-1	CASSPGTDEAFF	TGTGCCAGCAGTCCCGGGACAGATGAAGCTTTCTTT
-	TRBV4-1	TRBD1	TRBJ2-3	CASSQATGGDTQYF	TGCGCCAGCAGCCAAGCGACAGGGGGCGATACGCAGTATTTT
-	TRBV9	-	TRBJ2-1	CASSVDGGSYNEQFF	TGTGCCAGCAGCGTAGATGGCGGCTCCTACAATGAGCAGTTCTTC
-	TRBV5-4	TRBD1	TRBJ2-7	CASSSRTGAYEQYF	TGTGCCAGCAGCTCGAGGACAGGGGCCTACGAGCAGTACTTC
-	TRBV5-1	-	TRBJ2-3	CASSPDPTDTQYF	TGCGCCAGCAGCCCGGACCCCACAGATACGCAGTATTTT
-	TRBV11-2	-	TRBJ2-7	CASSLGPRAAHEQYF	TGTGCCAGCAGCTTAGGACCGAGGGCTGCCCACGAGCAGTACTTC
once	TRBV9	TRBD2	TRBJ2-1	CASSFPIGAGRENEQFF	TGTGCCAGCAGCTTCCCCATCGGAGCGGGAAGGGAAAATGAGCAGTTCTTC
-	TRBV12-5	-	TRBJ1-4	CASGESLPGTAEKLFF	TGTGCTAGTGGTGAGTCGCTCCCCGGGACTGCCGAAAAACTGTTTTTT
-	TRBV15	-	TRBJ2-7	CATSRAKGTPVYEQYF	TGTGCCACCAGCAGAGCAAAGGGGACGCCTGTCTACGAGCAGTACTTC
-	TRBV6-5	-	TRBJ1-1	CASSYSSGRDTEAFF	TGTGCCAGCAGTTACTCGTCGGGCAGGGACACTGAAGCTTTCTTT
-	TRBV6-1	TRBD1	TRBJ2-7	CASSEVGGRSYEQYF	TGTGCCAGCAGTGAAGTAGGGGGCCGATCCTACGAGCAGTACTTC
-	TRBV27	-	TRBJ2-5	CASSQQSTVGETQYF	TGTGCCAGCAGCCAGCAGTCGACAGTAGGAGAGACCCAGTACTTC
-	TRBV1	-	TRBJ2-7	CTNPGLASNEQYF	TGCACCAACCCGGGACTAGCGAGTAACGAGCAGTACTTC
-	TRBV30	-	TRBJ2-5	CAWSQSLQETQYF	TGTGCCTGGAGCCAGAGCCTCCAAGAGACCCAGTACTTC